This T cell receptor beta chain was identified in a study of blood T cells in healthy people across ages. This clonotype was counted many times. Combining a sample-barcoded 5' primer with a J-beta primer mix, a second PCR ran for 7 to 11 cycles. TCRdb reprocessed the 5' RACE reads with MiXCR, giving one entry per CDR3 protein. The sample has roughly 650,000 distinct CDR3 sequences, about 30% seen once. After removal of 5 bases from V and 1 base from J, the junction contained 6 bases not matched to a gene. The CDR3 covers 15 residues. Per germline, CDR1 SGHTA and CDR2 FQGNSA. The chain carries TRBV7-2 and TRBJ2-3; 7 nucleotides line up with TRBD2. This TCR came from a woman over 75 in good health. Sequencing was done on a sample of blood. CDR3 in amino acids: CASSPLAGGTDTQYF. In DNA, the CDR3 is TGTGCCAGCAGCCCCCTGGCGGGGGGCACAGATACGCAGTATTTT. Filled out from reference TRBV7-2 and TRBJ2-3, the complete variable domain reads GAGVSQSPSNKVTEKGKDVELRCDPISGHTALYWYRQSLGQGLEFLIYFQGNSAPDKSGLPSDRFSAERTGGSVSTLTIQRTQQEDSAVYLCASSPLAGGTDTQYFGPGTRLTVL.